The 22 T cell receptor beta chains listed next were all sequenced from one sample in a study of neurological immune-mediated disorders. Via MiXCR, TCRdb re-called the 5' RACE reads, giving one row per CDR3 protein. The table includes roughly 70,000 distinct CDR3 sequences, approximately 4.1% detected once. The sequencing input was PBMCs. These receptors all come from a man under 40 with multiple sclerosis.

This clonotype was observed at least ten times. This chain joins TRBV5-1 and TRBJ2-5; the match to TRBD2 covers 9 bases. This CDR3 region has 16 residues. The ends lost 4 bases at V and 5 bases at J; junction bases unmatched: 12. Germline-derived CDR1 and CDR2 are SGHRS and YFSETQ. The CDR3, as DNA: TGCGCCAGCAGCCCCTTAGCGGGGGCCGGAGGGGAGACCCAGTACTTC. Protein product: CASSPLAGAGGETQYF.

Many counts were recorded for this clonotype. This sequence joins TRBV6-5 and TRBJ2-7, with D uncertain. Germline lookup yields CDR1 MNHEY and CDR2 SVGAGI. Trimming cost V 3 bases and J 6 bases, with 15 bases left between them. CDR3 length equals 14 residues. The CDR3 spells CASSYSPTEPEQYF. DNA for the CDR3: TGTGCCAGCAGTTATTCCCCGACGGAGCCCGAGCAGTACTTC.

This clonotype showed up many times. The V and J genes are TRBV27 and TRBJ2-3; 10 nucleotides match TRBD2. V dropped 2 bases and J dropped 2; count of bases not matched to a gene: 7. CDR3 length: 17 residues. The germline V gene has CDR1 MNHEY and CDR2 SMNVEV (reference sequence). The CDR3 region has the DNA TGTGCCAGCAGTTTACTTAGCGGGGGGCAGTACACAGATACGCAGTATTTT. Translated: CASSLLSGGQYTDTQYF.

Remarks on this clonotype: One end of the junction fails to match germline, which may point to a read error. The chain recombines TRBV5-1 with TRBJ1-6; 7 nucleotides align to TRBD1. Looked up from germline, CDR1 is SGHRS and CDR2 is YFSETQ. CDR3 size: 13 residues. CDR3 bases: TGCGCCAGCAGCTTGGGGGACAGTTCACCCCTCAACTTT. Amino acid sequence: CASSLGDSSPLNF.

This clonotype showed up many times. The chain carries TRBV12-3 or TRBV12-4 and TRBJ2-2; 8 nucleotides align to TRBD2. V trimming: 6 bases; J trimming: 6 bases; junction bases outside the gene matches: 12. The CDR3 runs 16 residues. Here the CDR3 DNA reads TGTGCCAGCAGAAAGCTAGCGGGCTTTGGTTCCGGGGAGCTGTTTTTT. It yields the protein CASRKLAGFGSGELFF.

This clonotype appeared a few times. This may be a read error: a much more frequent sequence differs by one nucleotide. V is TRBV9 and J is TRBJ2-3; the D is unclear. Germline CDR1 SGDLS, CDR2 YYNGEE. The CDR3 is 15 amino acids. Trimming took off 4 bases at V and 4 bases at J, with 16 bases between the two ends. The CDR3 nucleotides read TGTGCCAGCAGCTTACGGCGAAAGGGCGCAGATACGCAGTATTTT. As protein: CASSLRRKGADTQYF.

This clonotype came up many times. The chain combines TRBV20-1 with TRBJ2-1; 14 nucleotides align to TRBD2. V shed 7 bases and J 2 bases; nucleotides not matched to a gene: 7. The germline V gene has CDR1 DFQATT and CDR2 SNEGSKA (reference sequence). This CDR3 contains 16 residues. CDR3 nucleotides: TGCAGTGTTAGGACTAGCGGGGGGTCAACCTACAATGAGCAGTTCTTC. Encoded protein: CSVRTSGGSTYNEQFF.

This clonotype was detected ten times or more. The rearrangement uses TRBV20-1 and TRBJ2-6; D unresolved. CDR3 length equals 14 residues. The V gene's germline CDR1 is DFQATT and CDR2 SNEGSKA (reference sequence). V was clipped by 2 bases and J by 2 bases, with 7 bases between them. The CDR3 nucleotides are TGCAGTGCTAGATCGGTGGCTGGGGCCAACGTCCTGACTTTC. Its protein is CSARSVAGANVLTF.

This clonotype was recorded at least ten times. The chain couples TRBV15 to TRBJ2-4; TRBD2 matches at 10 bases. With 4 bases clipped from V and 7 bases from J, the junction kept 13 bases outside the gene matches. This CDR3 region has 17 residues. The germline CDR1 and CDR2 sequences are LNHNV and YYDKDF (reference sequence). The CDR3 reads CATSISLAGGNRNIQYF. DNA for the CDR3: TGTGCCACCAGCATATCTTTAGCGGGGGGTAATAGGAACATTCAGTACTTC.

This clonotype has at least ten counts. The J gene is TRBJ2-5, the V gene TRBV5-1; TRBD1 might be the D (5 bases). Trimming took 7 bases from V and 3 from J, leaving 13 bases between them. CDR3 size: 13 residues. Germline assignment: CDR1 SGHRS and CDR2 YFSETQ. The CDR3 here is CASGKTVKETQYF. The CDR3 DNA reads as TGCGCCAGCGGGAAGACAGTTAAAGAGACCCAGTACTTC.

With respect to this clonotype: A clone one base away is much larger, so this may be a read error. This sequence joins TRBV27 and TRBJ2-5; D call uncertain. The CDR3 contains 13 residues. Trimming cost V 5 bases and J 3 bases, with 10 bases left between them. CDR1 is MNHEY, CDR2 SMNVEV, per germline (reference sequence). CDR3 nucleotide sequence: TGTGCCAGCAGTCCCAGAATAGAAGAGACCCAGTACTTC. Translated, it gives CASSPRIEETQYF.

This clonotype has a count of ten or more. The chain uses TRBV3-1 and TRBJ2-1; 11 bases match TRBD2. Germline CDR1 LGHDT, CDR2 YNNKEL (reference sequence). V shed 4 bases, J shed 5 bases, and the junction held 7 bases outside the gene matches. The CDR3 sequence is 16 residues long. The CDR3: CASSRIGTSGNNEQFF. The CDR3 DNA follows: TGTGCCAGCAGCCGCATAGGGACTAGCGGAAACAATGAGCAGTTCTTC.

A remark on this clonotype: One end of the junction is discordant with germline, which a read error may explain. This rearrangement joins TRBV5-5 to TRBJ1-6; no firm D call. This CDR3 comprises 14 residues. Per the germline V gene, CDR1 is SGHKS and CDR2 is YYEKEE (reference sequence). The CDR3 sequence is CASSAPMGITPLHF. CDR3 DNA sequence: TGTGCCAGCAGCGCGCCTATGGGGATTACACCCCTACACTTT. Variable domain in full (rest from reference TRBV5-5 and TRBJ1-6): DAGVTQSPTHLIKTRGQQVTLRCSPISGHKSVSWYQQVLGQGPQFIFQYYEKEERGRGNFPDRFSARQFPNYSSELNVNALLLGDSALYLCASSAPMGITPLHFGNGTRLTVT.

This clonotype appeared many times. The chain is built from TRBV4-2 and TRBJ1-5; D is possibly TRBD1 (6 bases). Germline CDR1 is LGHNA and CDR2 is YNFKEQ. V was shortened by 0 bases and J by 4 bases, with 19 bases between the two germline ends. The CDR3 covers 18 residues. As DNA, the CDR3 is TGTGCCAGCAGCCAAGAGGAGACAGGAATCATACGAAATCAGCCCCAGCATTTT. This encodes CASSQEETGIIRNQPQHF.

This clonotype was counted many times. The J gene is TRBJ2-3, the V gene TRBV7-6; D is perhaps TRBD2 (7 bases). This CDR3 comprises 16 residues. The germline gives CDR1 SGHVS, CDR2 FNYEAQ. Trimming removed 1 base at V and 0 bases at J, with 11 bases between. The CDR3, as DNA: TGTGCCAGCAGCTTAGACGGGGGGCCTAGCACAGATACGCAGTATTTT. Protein product: CASSLDGGPSTDTQYF. Full variable domain (missing parts from reference TRBV7-6 and TRBJ2-3): GAGVSQSPRYKVTKRGQDVALRCDPISGHVSLYWYRQALGQGPEFLTYFNYEAQQDKSGLPNDRFSAERPEGSISTLTIQRTEQRDSAMYRCASSLDGGPSTDTQYFGPGTRLTVL.

This clonotype was seen repeatedly, ten times or more. The CDR3 DNA reads TGCAGCGTTGAGGGGGCCAGCTACAATGAGCAGTTCTTC. Translating gives CSVEGASYNEQFF. V gene TRBV29-1 combines with J gene TRBJ2-1; perhaps TRBD1 as D (6 bases). V shed 3 bases and J shed 3 bases, with 9 bases lying between them. CDR1 and CDR2 (germline): SQVTM, ANQGSEA. The CDR3 extends over 13 amino acids.

This clonotype showed up many times. The V gene is TRBV7-6, the J gene TRBJ2-4, with D hard to call. The CDR3 sequence is 14 residues long. Germline CDR1 SGHVS, CDR2 FNYEAQ. The germline V and J ends were trimmed by 5 bases and 7 bases, with 15 bases remaining between them. The CDR3 is CASSDIYPANIQYF. CDR3 in DNA: TGTGCCAGCAGCGACATCTATCCCGCGAACATTCAGTACTTC.

At least ten counts were recorded for this clonotype. The chain's CDR3 is CASTPGGFYNEQFF. In nucleotides, the CDR3 is TGTGCCAGCACCCCGGGCGGGTTCTACAATGAGCAGTTCTTC. The chain employs TRBV27 and TRBJ2-1; perhaps TRBD2 as D (5 bases). This CDR3 comprises 14 residues. CDR1 and CDR2 (germline): MNHEY, SMNVEV (reference sequence). V was cut by 7 bases and J by 3 bases, with 13 bases left in between.

This clonotype was detected ten times or more. This sequence joins TRBV7-2 and TRBJ2-5, with 11 bases lining up with TRBD2. V lost 1 base to trimming and J lost 4 bases; unmatched junction nucleotides: 11. The CDR3 consists of 18 residues. Per germline, CDR1 SGHTA and CDR2 FQGNSA. CDR3 nucleotide sequence: TGTGCCAGCAGCTTAGTCCTTCTTAGCGGGGGGGCTGGAGAGACCCAGTACTTC. This codes for CASSLVLLSGGAGETQYF.

This clonotype was recorded at least ten times. The gene calls are TRBV5-1 and TRBJ2-1; 10 bases agree with TRBD2. The CDR3 loop spans 16 amino acids. CDR1 and CDR2 (germline): SGHRS, YFSETQ. Trimming removed 0 bases from V and 8 bases from J; junction bases left unmatched: 8. CDR3 amino acids: CASSLVSGGSFHEQFF. The CDR3 DNA follows: TGCGCCAGCAGCTTGGTTAGCGGGGGGTCCTTTCATGAGCAGTTCTTC.

This clonotype was detected ten times or more. The gene calls are TRBV7-2 and TRBJ2-7; D might be TRBD2 (5 bases). CDR1 and CDR2 (germline): SGHTA, FQGNSA. This CDR3 has 14 amino acids. Trimming removed 1 base at V and 0 bases at J, with 7 bases between. The CDR3 region is CASSLVTTSYEQYF. CDR3 nucleotide sequence: TGTGCCAGCAGCTTAGTGACTACCTCCTACGAGCAGTACTTC.

This clonotype was counted ten times or more. The chain is built from TRBV27 and TRBJ2-2; a possible D gene is TRBD2 (6 bases). Germline CDR1 reads MNHEY; CDR2 reads SMNVEV (reference sequence). Trimming left V 7 bases short and J 6 bases short, with 15 bases between. This CDR3 has 14 amino acids. The CDR3 coding sequence is TGTGCCAGCAAGGAGGGTTCCAAGTCCGGGGAGCTGTTTTTT. Translated: CASKEGSKSGELFF.